This record concerns one T cell receptor beta chain sequence. The antigen it binds to is not known. The record has no base qualities; no much larger clone is one base away. These data originate in a study of shared clonotypes between healthy human individuals (dated by TCRdb to about 2020). Notes on the research overall: Two women and a few men aged 18 to 49 years were included in the cohort. For each donor, CD4 naive and CD4 memory were each given three plates, CD8 naive was given two plates, and CD8 memory was given one plate. To estimate repertoire size and how much clonotypes are shared between individuals, the study performed deep sequencing of blood TCR repertoires from a handful of healthy adults. To increase sequencing depth and limit assay-specific biases, different laboratories used diverse techniques to prepare libraries and sequence TCR repertoires. Per donor, leukapheresis produced somewhere between about 0.8 and 9 billion PBMCs.

V and J lose 1 base and 2 bases, and a span of 12 bases separates them. CDR1 SGHNT and CDR2 YYREEE were looked up in the germline V gene (reference sequence). From the cysteine up to the phenylalanine, the CDR3 has a length of 15 residues. The only DNA kept is the CDR3, 45 bases in frame from the first base. The full study reports these points: Compared with non-shared clonotypes, the clonotypes found in all four sorted-subset donors had higher generation probabilities. Rarefaction of sorted-subset datasets indicated incomplete sequencing despite the large sequencing depth. Across a handful of donors, roughly 5.1% of naive CD4, roughly 3.5% of naive CD8, about 2% of memory CD4, and roughly 0.41% of memory CD8 clonotypes were shared. Naive subsets generally had larger estimated clonotype richness than memory subsets. Based on pairwise subsampling, the degree of clonotype sharing among donors was expected to be affected by sequencing depth. Because the study included only a small number of donors, the genetic and exposure-history diversity represented was limited. Sampling was restricted to blood, and TCR repertoires in tissues likely differ from the TCR repertoires found in blood.

Healthy HIV-negative adults with no recently reported acute infections or vaccinations were included as donors. Every donor was a Caucasian adult living in Nashville, Tennessee, USA. CD8 memory samples combined magnetically selected CD45RO+ cells with CCR7-negative CD45RA+ effector memory (TemRA) cells. Blood was obtained by leukapheresis, after which PBMCs were separated by Ficoll-Histopaque density gradient centrifugation and cryopreserved in liquid nitrogen vapor phase. Purity and quantity of every magnetically sorted T cell population were checked by analytical flow cytometry. Genomic DNA was isolated from every sorted fraction and measured by UV absorbance on a Nanodrop 2000c. TCR CDR3 regions were amplified from genomic DNA by multiplex PCR using the deep immunoSEQ assay. Extracted genomic DNA from each cell subset was spread evenly across all wells of several immunoSEQ 96-well plates, with each plate serving as a replicate. For sorted subsets, around 200 ng genomic DNA, equal to 30,000 to 35,000 T cell genomes, was loaded into each replicate PCR. The purified libraries were quantified using a Qubit 3.0 fluorometer, sized with a Bioanalyzer 2100, and then quantified again using the KAPA Library Quantification kit. A separate single-read 150-cycle Illumina NextSeq 550 flow cell was used to sequence each immunoSEQ 96-well plate. Turning to the authors' computational methods: The immunoSEQ output contained only junctional sequences without quality scores, so filtering could not match that applied to full-length reads. Sequences were annotated with PyIR, a Python wrapper for IgBLAST v1.9, and V/J genes and CDR3 were assigned using IMGT germline references. Reads were removed for weak V/J assignments (E-value above 1e-6), missing CDR3, stop codons, out-of-frame junctions, or ambiguous translated residues. V3J clonotypes were defined by identical inferred V gene, J gene, and CDR3 amino acid sequence. Percentage overlap between repertoires was computed as shared unique clonotypes divided by the size of the smaller repertoire. Richness of each repertoire was evaluated using RTK rarefaction, the Chao1 estimator, and Recon v2.1 estimates of unobserved clonotypes. For all TCRbeta clonotypes obtained by the gDNA method from a few donors, generation probabilities were computed with OLGA. TCRdb obtained this table from immuneACCESS and retained in-frame rearrangements with V and J assigned. These tables miss some clones; where compared with another copy, unresolved V genes account for less than half of the shortfall, and the remainder is unexplained. The V and J calls and clone size come from that table; D and trimming were worked out from the DNA. The sample has approximately 92,000 clones on record, almost 70% of them singletons. The ten largest clones capture roughly 50% of the sample.

Recombination linked TRBV5-4 to TRBJ2-5, with TRBD1 perhaps the D gene, on 5 matching bases. The sequence was obtained from a man aged 25 to 40 in good health. The specimen was memory CD8+ T cells sorted from blood. The sample's cell subset or site label, in plain terms: CD45RO+ cells pooled with CCR7-negative TemRA cells. The DNA sequence is TGTGCCAGCAGCTTGAGGACACAAGCACAAGAGACCCAGTACTTC. It translates as CASSLRTQAQETQYF.